This T cell receptor beta chain derives from a study of shared clonotypes between healthy human individuals. Turning to the study itself: Donor ages ranged 18 to 49 years: two women, a few men.

The germline V gene encodes CDR1 ENHRY and CDR2 SYGVKD. CDR3 size: 14 residues. V trimming: 8 bases; J trimming: 0 bases; junction bases outside the gene matches: 6. A word on this clone: At the DNA level, this CDR3 is encoded by other sequences in the same sample as well.

Evenly divided among several immunoSEQ plates was the genomic DNA of each subset. Repertoires were generated with immunoSEQ multiplex PCR, while TCRdb's copy carries only in-frame clones and drops some. The table includes some 2,400,000 clones, 90% to 96% detected once. The sequence was obtained from a man younger than 35 in good health. The rearrangement uses TRBV10-3 and TRBJ2-7, with 8 bases lining up with TRBD1. Material for sequencing was naive CD4+ T cells sorted from blood. Described subset: CD45RA+ positively selected. The CDR3 is CAIRTGTGSYEQYF. CDR3 bases: TGTGCCATCCGTACCGGGACAGGCTCCTACGAGCAGTACTTC.